Shown below are 5 T cell receptor beta chains from a single sample sequenced in a study of blood T cells in healthy people across ages. The use of a sample-barcoded 5' primer and a J-beta primer mix characterized a second PCR of about 7 to 12 cycles. Via MiXCR, TCRdb re-called the 5' RACE reads, giving one row per CDR3 protein. The sample has hundreds of thousands of distinct CDR3 sequences, 52% seen once. Specimen: blood. These receptors all come from an elderly woman in good health.

This chain connects TRBV18 to TRBJ2-7; D perhaps matches TRBD1 (5 bases). The end of the DNA aligns better with TRBJ2-5, so the J call may be wrong. Germline-derived CDR1 and CDR2 are KGHSH and LQKENI. The CDR3 runs 16 residues. CDR3 protein: CASSLEGALMGETQYF. The CDR3 DNA reads TGTGCCAGCTCACTGGAAGGGGCACTTATGGGAGAGACCCAGTACTTC.

The genes are TRBV6-2 or TRBV6-3 and TRBJ2-3; 8 nucleotides match TRBD2. The CDR3 consists of 14 residues. Germline-derived CDR1 and CDR2 are MNHEY and SVGEGT. The junction had 8 bases not matched to a gene; V was cut back by 7 bases and J by 5 bases. The CDR3 sequence: CASNSIRGGDTQYF. In DNA, the CDR3 is TGTGCCAGCAACTCCATTCGGGGGGGAGATACGCAGTATTTT.

The table lists this clonotype with many counts. The chain links TRBV20-1 to TRBJ2-3, with TRBD2 identical over 9 bases. Trimming took 1 base from V and 6 from J; bases not matched to a gene: 8. The CDR3 consists of 15 residues. Looked up from germline, CDR1 is DFQATT and CDR2 is SNEGSKA (reference sequence). The CDR3 here is CSARGRLAGTDTQYF. The DNA for the CDR3 is TGCAGTGCTAGAGGGCGCCTAGCGGGGACCGATACGCAGTATTTT.

The gene calls are TRBV6-5 and TRBJ1-6; D gene unclear. Germline V gene data show CDR1 as MNHEY and CDR2 as SVGAGI. The CDR3 loop spans 13 amino acids. Trimming removed 0 bases from V and 8 bases from J, with 5 bases in between. The CDR3 loop reads CASSYSFDSPLHF. CDR3 DNA sequence: TGTGCCAGCAGTTACTCGTTCGATTCACCCCTCCACTTT.

The V call is TRBV29-1, the J call TRBJ2-1; possible D gene TRBD2, 5 bases. Germline-derived CDR1 and CDR2 are SQVTM and ANQGSEA. The CDR3 is 16 amino acids. Trimming removed 3 bases at V and 0 bases at J, with 15 bases between. The DNA for the CDR3 is TGCAGCGTTGAGTGGGCGGGTTATAGCTCCTACAATGAGCAGTTCTTC. Translated, it gives CSVEWAGYSSYNEQFF.